A selection of T cell receptor beta chains follows, all from one sample in a study of blood T cell repertoires in COVID-19. Clones were read by immunoSEQ multiplex PCR, and TCRdb kept only the in-frame ones, dropping some. The sample shows some 180,000 clones, nearly 90% of them seen only once. The sample was peripheral blood. The receptors originated from a man between 45 and 60 years old with acute or convalescent COVID-19. The CDR3 runs from the conserved cysteine through the conserved F or W. D genes are given only for firm matches. Expanded clones get a size class; other rows say once, few or many, or leave the size out.

CDR3aa: CASSLEFGLQNTGELFF
CDR3nt: TGTGCCAGCAGCTTAGAGTTCGGACTACAGAACACCGGGGAGCTGTTTTTT
abundance: once
d_gene: -
v_gene: TRBV7-8
len: 17
j_gene: TRBJ2-2

CDR3aa: CVTGNLGQPQHF
CDR3nt: TGTGTGACGGGGAATTTAGGTCAGCCCCAGCATTTT
abundance: -
d_gene: -
v_gene: TRBV28
len: 12
j_gene: TRBJ1-5

CDR3aa: CASSNIGHHYGYTF
CDR3nt: TGTGCCAGCTCTAATATCGGACACCACTATGGCTACACCTTC
abundance: -
d_gene: -
v_gene: TRBV5-8
len: 14
j_gene: TRBJ1-2

CDR3aa: CASSFMRASTDTQYF
CDR3nt: TGTGCCAGCAGTTTCATGCGGGCAAGCACAGATACGCAGTATTTT
abundance: -
d_gene: -
v_gene: TRBV28
len: 15
j_gene: TRBJ2-3

CDR3aa: CASSEGVAVASGDQPQHF
CDR3nt: TGTGCCAGCAGTGAAGGGGTAGCTGTTGCATCGGGGGATCAGCCCCAGCATTTT
abundance: -
d_gene: -
v_gene: TRBV6-1
len: 18
j_gene: TRBJ1-5

CDR3aa: CASSRPGGETQYF
CDR3nt: TGTGCCAGCAGCCGTCCAGGAGGAGAGACCCAGTACTTC
abundance: -
d_gene: -
v_gene: TRBV28
len: 13
j_gene: TRBJ2-5

CDR3aa: CASSFGGARETQYF
CDR3nt: TGTGCCAGCAGTTTCGGGGGGGCCAGGGAGACCCAGTACTTC
abundance: -
d_gene: TRBD2
v_gene: TRBV7-3
len: 14
j_gene: TRBJ2-5

CDR3aa: CASSPGTRNSPLHF
CDR3nt: TGTGCCAGCTCACCAGGTACGCGGAATTCACCCCTCCACTTT
abundance: -
d_gene: -
v_gene: TRBV18
len: 14
j_gene: TRBJ1-6

CDR3aa: CASSQTATNEKLFF
CDR3nt: TGTGCCAGCAGCCAAACGGCAACTAATGAAAAACTGTTTTTT
abundance: once
d_gene: -
v_gene: TRBV3-1/TRBV3-2
len: 14
j_gene: TRBJ1-4

CDR3aa: CASSSETGGRAETQYF
CDR3nt: TGTGCCAGCAGCTCGGAAACGGGGGGGCGGGCGGAGACCCAGTACTTC
abundance: -
d_gene: TRBD2
v_gene: TRBV9
len: 16
j_gene: TRBJ2-5

CDR3aa: CASSQVRGGDGYTF
CDR3nt: TGCGCCAGCAGCCAAGTTCGGGGAGGGGATGGCTACACCTTC
abundance: -
d_gene: -
v_gene: TRBV4-1
len: 14
j_gene: TRBJ1-2

CDR3aa: CASSQRWSSGNTIYF
CDR3nt: TGTGCCAGTAGCCAACGCTGGAGCTCTGGAAACACCATATATTTT
abundance: -
d_gene: -
v_gene: TRBV19
len: 15
j_gene: TRBJ1-3

CDR3aa: CASSMGPGEKLFF
CDR3nt: TGTGCCAGTAGTATGGGGCCTGGTGAAAAACTGTTTTTT
abundance: -
d_gene: -
v_gene: TRBV19
len: 13
j_gene: TRBJ1-4

CDR3aa: CASSSTVAGVLYF
CDR3nt: TGCGCCAGCAGCTCGACGGTAGCGGGGGTCTTGTACTTC
abundance: -
d_gene: TRBD2
v_gene: TRBV4-1
len: 13
j_gene: TRBJ2-5

CDR3aa: CASSYSGRLDNEQFF
CDR3nt: TGTGCCAGCAGTTACTCGGGCAGGCTCGACAATGAGCAGTTCTTC
abundance: few
d_gene: -
v_gene: TRBV6-2/TRBV6-3
len: 15
j_gene: TRBJ2-1

CDR3aa: CASSFGGEHTEAFF
CDR3nt: TGTGCCAGCAGCTTCGGAGGGGAGCACACTGAAGCTTTCTTT
abundance: -
d_gene: -
v_gene: TRBV11-3
len: 14
j_gene: TRBJ1-1

CDR3aa: CASSFGGRAIYEQYF
CDR3nt: TGTGCCAGCAGCTTCGGCGGGAGGGCCATATACGAGCAGTACTTC
abundance: -
d_gene: TRBD2
v_gene: TRBV11-2
len: 15
j_gene: TRBJ2-7

CDR3aa: CASSLSGLRTDTQYF
CDR3nt: TGTGCCAGCAGCCTGAGCGGCCTTCGCACAGATACGCAGTATTTT
abundance: -
d_gene: -
v_gene: TRBV7-3
len: 15
j_gene: TRBJ2-3

CDR3aa: CASSLGGGRREKLFF
CDR3nt: TGTGCCAGCAGCTTAGGAGGGGGCAGACGGGAAAAACTGTTTTTT
abundance: -
d_gene: TRBD1
v_gene: TRBV7-9
len: 15
j_gene: TRBJ1-4

CDR3aa: CSASPGRYVETQYF
CDR3nt: TGCAGTGCTAGTCCAGGGCGCTACGTGGAGACCCAGTACTTC
abundance: -
d_gene: -
v_gene: TRBV20-1
len: 14
j_gene: TRBJ2-5

CDR3aa: CASSPRTRADEQFF
CDR3nt: TGTGCCAGCAGCCCCCGGACTAGAGCGGATGAGCAGTTCTTC
abundance: -
d_gene: TRBD2
v_gene: TRBV7-9
len: 14
j_gene: TRBJ2-1

CDR3aa: CASSQRQGTYEQYF
CDR3nt: TGCGCCAGCAGCCAACGGCAGGGGACCTACGAGCAGTACTTC
abundance: -
d_gene: -
v_gene: TRBV4-1
len: 14
j_gene: TRBJ2-7

CDR3aa: CASSTPGQGEVETQYF
CDR3nt: TGTGCCAGCAGCACGCCGGGACAGGGGGAGGTAGAGACCCAGTACTTC
abundance: -
d_gene: TRBD1
v_gene: TRBV28
len: 16
j_gene: TRBJ2-5

CDR3aa: CATSRDPNGNTEAFF
CDR3nt: TGTGCCACCAGCAGAGATCCTAACGGGAACACTGAAGCTTTCTTT
abundance: -
d_gene: -
v_gene: TRBV15
len: 15
j_gene: TRBJ1-1

CDR3aa: CASSLQGRGNTEAFF
CDR3nt: TGTGCCAGCAGCTTACAGGGAAGGGGGAACACTGAAGCTTTCTTT
abundance: -
d_gene: -
v_gene: TRBV7-2
len: 15
j_gene: TRBJ1-1

CDR3aa: CASSVGQNNEKLFF
CDR3nt: TGTGCCAGTAGTGTCGGACAGAATAATGAAAAACTGTTTTTT
abundance: -
d_gene: -
v_gene: TRBV19
len: 14
j_gene: TRBJ1-4

CDR3aa: CASSEPGGPGELFF
CDR3nt: TGTGCCAGCAGTGAGCCAGGGGGCCCCGGGGAGCTGTTTTTT
abundance: -
d_gene: TRBD1
v_gene: TRBV25-1
len: 14
j_gene: TRBJ2-2

CDR3aa: CASSSQLGVPGELFF
CDR3nt: TGTGCTAGCAGCAGTCAGCTAGGGGTCCCTGGGGAGCTGTTTTTT
abundance: -
d_gene: -
v_gene: TRBV7-7
len: 15
j_gene: TRBJ2-2

CDR3aa: CASSLSRQGAGGYTF
CDR3nt: TGTGCCAGCAGCTTAAGTCGACAGGGGGCTGGCGGCTACACCTTC
abundance: once
d_gene: TRBD1
v_gene: TRBV7-2
len: 15
j_gene: TRBJ1-2

CDR3aa: CASSIAGERGTKNIQYF
CDR3nt: TGTGCCAGTAGTATAGCGGGAGAAAGGGGAACCAAAAACATTCAGTACTTC
abundance: -
d_gene: -
v_gene: TRBV19
len: 17
j_gene: TRBJ2-4

CDR3aa: CSVTGTSATNEQFF
CDR3nt: TGCAGCGTAACCGGGACTAGCGCGACCAATGAGCAGTTCTTC
abundance: -
d_gene: TRBD2
v_gene: TRBV29-1
len: 14
j_gene: TRBJ2-1

CDR3aa: CASSRGGYNEQFF
CDR3nt: TGTGCCAGCAGTCGCGGGGGGTACAATGAGCAGTTCTTC
abundance: -
d_gene: TRBD2
v_gene: TRBV2
len: 13
j_gene: TRBJ2-1

CDR3aa: CASSLAGSNQPQHF
CDR3nt: TGTGCCAGCAGCTTGGCAGGGAGCAATCAGCCCCAGCATTTT
abundance: -
d_gene: -
v_gene: TRBV5-6
len: 14
j_gene: TRBJ1-5

CDR3aa: CATSRDGSGETQYF
CDR3nt: TGTGCCACCAGCAGAGATGGGTCGGGGGAGACCCAGTACTTC
abundance: -
d_gene: -
v_gene: TRBV15
len: 14
j_gene: TRBJ2-5

CDR3aa: CASSPGQTDYGYTF
CDR3nt: TGTGCCAGCAGCCCGGGACAGACAGACTATGGCTACACCTTC
abundance: -
d_gene: TRBD1
v_gene: TRBV3-1/TRBV3-2
len: 14
j_gene: TRBJ1-2

CDR3aa: CASSVTGSRTEAFF
CDR3nt: TGTGCCAGCAGTGTGACAGGATCGCGAACTGAAGCTTTCTTT
abundance: -
d_gene: -
v_gene: TRBV28
len: 14
j_gene: TRBJ1-1

CDR3aa: CASSDRGFDNEQFF
CDR3nt: TGTGCCAGCAGCGACAGGGGGTTCGACAATGAGCAGTTCTTC
abundance: -
d_gene: TRBD1
v_gene: TRBV2
len: 14
j_gene: TRBJ2-1

CDR3aa: CASSLGRGQANEKLFF
CDR3nt: TGTGCCAGCAGCTTAGGGCGGGGTCAGGCTAATGAAAAACTGTTTTTT
abundance: -
d_gene: -
v_gene: TRBV7-2
len: 16
j_gene: TRBJ1-4

CDR3aa: CASSPRVTSGGIVTGELFF
CDR3nt: TGTGCCAGCAGCCCGAGGGTCACTAGCGGGGGTATCGTAACCGGGGAGCTGTTTTTT
abundance: -
d_gene: TRBD2
v_gene: TRBV7-8
len: 19
j_gene: TRBJ2-2

CDR3aa: CASRGQGTEQYF
CDR3nt: TGTGCCAGCAGAGGACAGGGTACGGAGCAGTACTTC
abundance: -
d_gene: TRBD1
v_gene: TRBV12-3/TRBV12-4
len: 12
j_gene: TRBJ2-7

CDR3aa: CASSQGRGSGNTIYF
CDR3nt: TGTGCCAGCAGCCAAGGCAGGGGCTCTGGAAACACCATATATTTT
abundance: -
d_gene: -
v_gene: TRBV3-1/TRBV3-2
len: 15
j_gene: TRBJ1-3

CDR3aa: CASSLGAITNTGELFF
CDR3nt: TGTGCCAGCAGCTTAGGAGCGATCACGAACACCGGGGAGCTGTTTTTT
abundance: -
d_gene: -
v_gene: TRBV11-2
len: 16
j_gene: TRBJ2-2

CDR3aa: CASTGQGGNTEAFF
CDR3nt: TGTGCCAGCACAGGACAGGGAGGGAACACTGAAGCTTTCTTT
abundance: -
d_gene: TRBD1
v_gene: TRBV6-5
len: 14
j_gene: TRBJ1-1

CDR3aa: CASSLVDGLRLAGTGEQYF
CDR3nt: TGTGCCAGCAGCTTAGTCGACGGGCTAAGACTAGCGGGAACGGGAGAGCAGTACTTC
abundance: -
d_gene: TRBD2
v_gene: TRBV7-9
len: 19
j_gene: TRBJ2-7

CDR3aa: CASSQGTTSVTDTQYF
CDR3nt: TGCGCCAGCAGCCAAGGGACTACTTCAGTCACAGATACGCAGTATTTT
abundance: -
d_gene: -
v_gene: TRBV4-3
len: 16
j_gene: TRBJ2-3

CDR3aa: CASSYQRGTEAFF
CDR3nt: TGTGCCAGCAGTTACCAAAGGGGGACTGAAGCTTTCTTT
abundance: -
d_gene: -
v_gene: TRBV6-5
len: 13
j_gene: TRBJ1-1

CDR3aa: CASSLAWGGPYNEQFF
CDR3nt: TGCGCCAGCAGCTTGGCATGGGGGGGCCCCTACAATGAGCAGTTCTTC
abundance: once
d_gene: -
v_gene: TRBV5-1
len: 16
j_gene: TRBJ2-1

CDR3aa: CASSFKLADTNTGELFF
CDR3nt: TGTGCCAGCAGTTTCAAACTAGCGGACACGAACACCGGGGAGCTGTTTTTT
abundance: -
d_gene: TRBD2
v_gene: TRBV27
len: 17
j_gene: TRBJ2-2

CDR3aa: CATSDWGGQGQETQYF
CDR3nt: TGTGCCACCAGTGATTGGGGGGGGCAGGGCCAAGAGACCCAGTACTTC
abundance: -
d_gene: -
v_gene: TRBV24-1
len: 16
j_gene: TRBJ2-5

CDR3aa: CASSPKSRQGPYEQYF
CDR3nt: TGTGCCAGCAGCCCCAAGTCGAGACAGGGTCCCTACGAGCAGTACTTC
abundance: -
d_gene: TRBD1
v_gene: TRBV3-1/TRBV3-2
len: 16
j_gene: TRBJ2-7

CDR3aa: CATSDFGSEQPQHF
CDR3nt: TGTGCCACCAGTGATTTCGGGTCGGAGCAGCCCCAGCATTTT
abundance: -
d_gene: -
v_gene: TRBV24-1
len: 14
j_gene: TRBJ1-5

CDR3aa: CASSPKTGEGPSFYEKLFF
CDR3nt: TGTGCCAGCTCACCTAAGACAGGGGAAGGCCCCTCGTTTTATGAAAAACTGTTTTTT
abundance: -
d_gene: TRBD1
v_gene: TRBV18
len: 19
j_gene: TRBJ1-4

CDR3aa: CATSAVGQGRTGELFF
CDR3nt: TGTGCCACCAGTGCGGTGGGACAGGGTCGCACCGGGGAGCTGTTTTTT
abundance: -
d_gene: TRBD1
v_gene: TRBV24-1
len: 16
j_gene: TRBJ2-2

CDR3aa: CASRPPGQGNTGELFF
CDR3nt: TGTGCCAGCAGACCCCCGGGACAGGGTAACACCGGGGAGCTGTTTTTT
abundance: -
d_gene: TRBD1
v_gene: TRBV27
len: 16
j_gene: TRBJ2-2

CDR3aa: CASSIVYSSWETQYF
CDR3nt: TGTGCCAGTAGTATAGTCTATTCTAGCTGGGAGACCCAGTACTTC
abundance: -
d_gene: -
v_gene: TRBV19
len: 15
j_gene: TRBJ2-5